The following is a TCR beta chain sequence with its context. Aged 18 to 65, the patients had hyperthyroidism that was newly diagnosed and had lasted under 2 months. In making diagnoses, clinical symptoms, serum thyroxine and TRAb, thyroid ultrasound and orbital computed tomography were all used. TCR beta CDR3 region amplification was performed from RNA transcripts. The HTBI primer set was used in a first-round RT-PCR of the TCR CDR3. TCRdb independently ran MiXCR on the multiplex PCR reads; one entry per CDR3 protein. The table has some 400,000 distinct CDR3 sequences, 13% seen once. CDR1 is MNHEY, CDR2 SVGEGT, per germline. The ends lost 2 bases at V and 5 bases at J; junction bases unmatched: 2. This CDR3 is 13 amino acids long. This specimen comes from a study of T cells in Graves' hyperthyroidism and ophthalmopathy.

Source material: blood. This chain links TRBV6-2 or TRBV6-3 with TRBJ2-7, with 8 nucleotides matching TRBD1. The clonotype was recovered from a young man with Graves' hyperthyroidism that later progressed to Graves' ophthalmopathy. The CDR3 is CASSYRDRNEQYF. DNA of the CDR3: TGTGCCAGCAGTTACCGGGACAGGAACGAGCAGTACTTC.